This is a list of T cell receptor beta chains from one sample in a study of cytotoxic CD8 clonotypes in ibrutinib-treated CLL. Sequencing used immunoSEQ multiplex PCR; TCRdb keeps in-frame clones, though not all of them. In the table there are 300,000 to 350,000 clones, around four fifths of which are singletons. The sample consisted of PBMCs, taken before ibrutinib treatment. The source of these receptors is a human donor with chronic lymphocytic leukemia. The CDR3 runs from the conserved cysteine through the conserved F or W. Fields, in order: V gene, CDR3 length, J gene, clone size, D gene, CDR3 DNA, CDR3 protein. D genes are given only for firm matches. Clone size is not always given. Where it is, it says once, few, many or a class for expanded clones.

TRBV28	12	TRBJ1-2	-	-	TGTGCCAGCAGTCCCTCGGACTATGGCTACACCTTC	CASSPSDYGYTF
TRBV11-3	14	TRBJ2-3	-	TRBD2	TGTGCCAGCAGCTTCGGACTAGTAACAGATACGCAGTATTTT	CASSFGLVTDTQYF
TRBV6-1	14	TRBJ1-5	many	-	TGTGCCAGCAGTGTCGTAGGGGGAAATCAGCCCCAGCATTTT	CASSVVGGNQPQHF
TRBV20-1	10	TRBJ1-2	few	-	TGCGGTACGGCAAATTATGGCTACACCTTC	CGTANYGYTF
TRBV28	15	TRBJ2-7	-	TRBD2	TGTGCCAGCAGTCTCCATAGCGGGAGCTCCTACGAGCAGTACTTC	CASSLHSGSSYEQYF
TRBV19	15	TRBJ2-7	few	-	TGTGCCAGCGCCTTTCAGGCTTCTCCTTACTACGAGCAGTACTTC	CASAFQASPYYEQYF
TRBV5-1	13	TRBJ2-1	few	-	TGCGCCAGCAGCTTGACAGTAGAGAATGAGCAGTTCTTC	CASSLTVENEQFF
TRBV4-1	14	TRBJ2-7	-	TRBD2	TGCGCCAGCAGGAGGACTAGCGGGAGTTACGAGCAGTACTTC	CASRRTSGSYEQYF
TRBV10-2	14	TRBJ1-5	once	-	TGCGCCAGCAGTGAAGGGGGTATGGGTCAGCCCCAGCATTTT	CASSEGGMGQPQHF
TRBV5-1	15	TRBJ1-4	-	TRBD1	TGCGCCAGCAGCTTGACCGGACAGGGGAGTGAAAAACTGTTTTTT	CASSLTGQGSEKLFF
TRBV7-2	16	TRBJ2-1	once	TRBD2	TGTGCCAGCAGCTCCTCCCGGGCTAGCGGGAGCAATGAGCAGTTCTTC	CASSSSRASGSNEQFF
TRBV19	13	TRBJ1-2	-	-	TGTGCCAGTACCCTGGGGGGGCTCGACGGCTACACCTTC	CASTLGGLDGYTF
TRBV7-9	16	TRBJ2-2	-	TRBD2	TGTGCCAGCACCCAACGGGAGGGGGAACCGATCGGGGAGCTGTTTTTT	CASTQREGEPIGELFF
TRBV9	14	TRBJ2-7	-	TRBD2	TGTGCCAGCAGCGTAGGCGGGAGGGCCTACGAGCAGTACTTC	CASSVGGRAYEQYF
TRBV7-8	15	TRBJ1-2	-	-	TGTGCCAGCAGCTTATATAACTCGGTCGACTATGGCTACACCTTC	CASSLYNSVDYGYTF
TRBV25-1	15	TRBJ2-7	-	TRBD1	TGTGCCAGCAGTGAGGGACAGGGGTCCTACTACGAGCAGTACTTC	CASSEGQGSYYEQYF
TRBV30	11	TRBJ2-7	once	-	TGTGCCTGGAGTGTACAACTAGCCTATACCTTC	CAWSVQLAYTF
TRBV30	18	TRBJ2-1	-	-	TGTGCCTGGAGCTCAGAGTCAGTTGGCAGGGGAATTTACAATGAGCAGTTCTTC	CAWSSESVGRGIYNEQFF
TRBV6-6	13	TRBJ2-7	-	-	TGTGCCAGCAGCCCCGGGACAACGTACGAGCAGTACTTC	CASSPGTTYEQYF
TRBV15	15	TRBJ2-3	-	-	TGTGCCACCTCTAGGGGTAGCCCTAGCACAGATACGCAGTATTTT	CATSRGSPSTDTQYF
TRBV9	15	TRBJ2-7	-	-	TGTGCCAGCAGCGTAGGAGCCACTTCGGCCTACGAGCAGTACTTC	CASSVGATSAYEQYF
TRBV5-4	13	TRBJ2-3	few	-	TGTGCCAGCAGCCTGGATAGCGTTGATACGCAGTATTTT	CASSLDSVDTQYF
TRBV6-5	15	TRBJ2-1	-	TRBD2	TGTGCCAGCAGTTATAGCGGGAGCTTTGGCAATGAGCAGTTCTTC	CASSYSGSFGNEQFF
TRBV21-1	15	TRBJ1-5	-	-	TGTGCCAGCAGCCAAAGGACGGGAGGGAGACAGCCCCAGCATTTT	CASSQRTGGRQPQHF
TRBV12-5	14	TRBJ2-1	-	-	TGTGCTAGTGGGCGGCGACCCCCGTGGGATGAGCAGTTCTTC	CASGRRPPWDEQFF
TRBV27	14	TRBJ1-2	-	TRBD1	TGTGCCAGCAGTCCGCCCGGGACAGGTTATGGCTACACCTTC	CASSPPGTGYGYTF
TRBV18	13	TRBJ2-7	-	-	TGTGCCAGCTCACCACCGACAGCCTACGAGCAGTACTTC	CASSPPTAYEQYF
TRBV15	15	TRBJ2-1	-	TRBD2	TGTGCCACCAGCAGACGGACTAGCGGTAACAATGAGCAGTTCTTC	CATSRRTSGNNEQFF
TRBV5-5	13	TRBJ2-7	-	-	TGTGCCAGCAGCTTGTACTCCGGGGGCGAGCAGTACTTC	CASSLYSGGEQYF
TRBV18	13	TRBJ1-5	-	TRBD1	TGTGCCAGCTCATCGGACAGGGATCAGCCCCAGCATTTT	CASSSDRDQPQHF
TRBV7-2	15	TRBJ2-7	-	-	TGTGCCAGCAGCTTAGGAGCTGAGACTAGATCCGAGCAGTACTTC	CASSLGAETRSEQYF
TRBV25-1	13	TRBJ2-2	-	TRBD2	TGTGCCAGCACCCCACGGGGGGCCGGGGAGCTGTTTTTT	CASTPRGAGELFF
TRBV19	15	TRBJ2-3	-	TRBD2	TGTGCCAGTAGTATAAGAGGACTAGGCACAGATACGCAGTATTTT	CASSIRGLGTDTQYF
TRBV13	15	TRBJ2-1	-	-	TGTGCCAGCAGCTTTGGTAGGCTTCTGGTGAATGAGCAGTTCTTC	CASSFGRLLVNEQFF
TRBV27	14	TRBJ2-1	-	-	TGTGCCAGCACCCGGGGGAGCTCCTACAATGAGCAGTTCTTC	CASTRGSSYNEQFF
TRBV9	14	TRBJ2-7	-	-	TGTGCCAGCAGCGCACAATCACAATCCTACGAGCAGTACTTC	CASSAQSQSYEQYF
TRBV29-1	13	TRBJ2-1	-	TRBD2	TGCAGCGTCCGACTAGCGGGAGGGGGTGAGCAGTTCTTC	CSVRLAGGGEQFF
TRBV27	16	TRBJ2-7	-	-	TGTGCCAGCAGTTTAAGAAAAGGGCGGGAACGCTACGAGCAGTACTTC	CASSLRKGRERYEQYF
TRBV6-6	14	TRBJ1-1	-	-	TGTGCCAGCAGTTACTCGGAGGGGAACACTGAAGCTTTCTTT	CASSYSEGNTEAFF
TRBV6-5	15	TRBJ2-1	-	TRBD2	TGTGCCAGCACCGGGGGGGAGCTCGGTTACAATGAGCAGTTCTTC	CASTGGELGYNEQFF
TRBV27	17	TRBJ2-7	once	-	TGTGCCAGCAGCCAGGGGCTATTGCAGGCCCTGGCCTACGAGCAGTACTTC	CASSQGLLQALAYEQYF
TRBV28	14	TRBJ2-7	-	TRBD1	TGTGCCAGCAGTTTACTCGGACAGGGCTACGAGCAGTACTTC	CASSLLGQGYEQYF
TRBV30	17	TRBJ1-5	-	TRBD1	TGTGCCTGGAGTCCCAGGGGGGGCCAGGGGTATCGTCAGCCCCAGCATTTT	CAWSPRGGQGYRQPQHF
TRBV5-1	13	TRBJ2-5	-	-	TGCGCCAGCAGCGTAGGCAGCCAAGAGACCCAGTACTTC	CASSVGSQETQYF
TRBV6-8	14	TRBJ2-7	-	TRBD2	TGTGCCAGCAGCCGACTAGCGGGGAGCTACGAGCAGTACTTC	CASSRLAGSYEQYF
TRBV5-6	14	TRBJ1-1	-	-	TGTGCCAGCAGCTTGGGTCACTCAAACACTGAAGCTTTCTTT	CASSLGHSNTEAFF
TRBV9	16	TRBJ2-2	-	-	TGTGCCAGCAGCCTCTCCCTAGGAGAGATCGCCGGGGAGCTGTTTTTT	CASSLSLGEIAGELFF